A selection of T cell receptor beta chains follows, all from one sample in a study of identical twins. Via MiXCR, TCRdb re-called the 5' RACE reads, giving one row per CDR3 protein. This sample yields some 500,000 distinct CDR3 sequences, of which around 14% are seen a single time; around 0.57% belongs to the top ten. This sample also appeared in a second study, on yellow fever vaccine responses in identical twins.

Sample: CD4+ T cells sorted from blood. The receptors were sampled from a woman between 18 and 29 years old in good health. The CDR3 runs from the conserved cysteine through the conserved F or W. D genes are given only for firm matches. Size is omitted from some rows. Given values are once, few, many or a class for expanded clones.

-	TRBV7-2	TRBJ2-5	few	CASSPAAAYQETQYF	TGTGCCAGCAGCCCGGCTGCAGCGTACCAAGAGACCCAGTACTTC
TRBD2	TRBV28	TRBJ2-7	few	CASSPNWGGRAQQYF	TGTGCCAGCAGCCCTAACTGGGGCGGGAGGGCCCAGCAGTACTTC
TRBD2	TRBV20-1	TRBJ2-1	-	CSAQLAGGYNQQFF	TGCAGTGCTCAACTAGCGGGAGGGTACAATCAGCAGTTCTTC
TRBD1	TRBV2	TRBJ1-1	-	CASSEDRGITEAFF	TGTGCCAGCAGTGAAGACAGGGGTATCACTGAAGCTTTCTTT
TRBD1	TRBV28	TRBJ2-7	-	CASSLDRGLQGGF	TGTGCCAGCAGTTTAGACAGGGGGCTTCAGGGGGGCTTC
-	TRBV3-1	TRBJ2-2	few	CASSQDLGPKANTGELFF	TGTGCCAGCAGCCAAGACTTAGGACCCAAAGCGAACACCGGGGAGCTGTTTTTT
TRBD2	TRBV6-2/TRBV6-3	TRBJ2-7	-	CASSDPGRLANLYEQYF	TGTGCCAGCAGTGACCCGGGGAGACTAGCCAATCTATACGAGCAGTACTTC
-	TRBV28	TRBJ2-3	-	CASSLRGAASTDTQYF	TGTGCCAGCAGTTTACGAGGGGCCGCCTCAACAGATACGCAGTATTTT
TRBD2	TRBV29-1	TRBJ2-5	-	CSALLNREGETQYF	TGCAGCGCCTTACTCAATAGGGAGGGAGAGACCCAGTACTTC
TRBD1	TRBV29-1	TRBJ2-6	-	CSVAGGDRAFGANVLTF	TGCAGCGTTGCCGGAGGGGACAGGGCCTTTGGGGCCAACGTCCTGACTTTC
TRBD2	TRBV20-1	TRBJ2-5	-	CSARTSGGTTARETQYF	TGCAGTGCTAGGACTAGCGGGGGGACAACCGCTCGAGAGACCCAGTACTTC
TRBD2	TRBV7-9	TRBJ2-1	-	CASSLPGLPYNEQFF	TGTGCCAGCAGCCTACCGGGACTACCCTACAATGAGCAGTTCTTC
-	TRBV6-1	TRBJ2-3	-	CASSAFSLTDTQYF	TGTGCCAGCAGTGCCTTCTCCCTCACAGATACGCAGTATTTT
TRBD2	TRBV10-3	TRBJ2-5	few	CATSGAGAQETQYF	TGTGCCACCTCAGGAGCGGGGGCCCAAGAGACCCAGTACTTC
-	TRBV12-3/TRBV12-4	TRBJ1-2	many	CASSLSGGYTF	TGTGCCAGCAGTTTATCGGGTGGCTACACCTTC
-	TRBV6-1	TRBJ2-5	-	CASRGRGDRRQETQYF	TGTGCCAGCAGGGGGCGGGGGGACAGGCGCCAAGAGACCCAGTACTTC
-	TRBV12-3/TRBV12-4	TRBJ2-2	many	CASILESDTGELFF	TGTGCCAGCATTTTAGAGTCCGACACCGGGGAGCTGTTTTTT
-	TRBV11-2	TRBJ2-1	few	CASSLDRVSRQFF	TGTGCCAGCAGCTTAGATCGGGTTAGCAGGCAGTTCTTC
TRBD1	TRBV12-3/TRBV12-4	TRBJ2-2	many	CASSRDRRTGELFF	TGTGCCAGCAGTAGGGACAGGCGTACCGGGGAGCTGTTTTTT
-	TRBV20-1	TRBJ2-1	many	CSARHFGTTDNEQFF	TGCAGTGCTAGACATTTTGGGACCACCGACAATGAGCAGTTCTTC
-	TRBV20-1	TRBJ1-2	many	CSAGGALNYGYTF	TGCAGTGCTGGAGGGGCCCTCAACTATGGCTACACCTTC
-	TRBV4-3	TRBJ2-4	few	CASSQDLGQGKLTKNIQYF	TGCGCCAGCAGCCAAGATCTCGGGCAGGGGAAATTAACCAAAAACATTCAGTACTTC
TRBD1	TRBV12-3/TRBV12-4	TRBJ2-1	-	CASSSYGTGDNEQFF	TGTGCCAGCAGTTCTTACGGGACAGGGGACAATGAGCAGTTCTTC
TRBD2	TRBV20-1	TRBJ2-7	many	CSAKLAGVYEQYF	TGCAGTGCTAAATTAGCGGGAGTCTACGAGCAGTACTTC
-	TRBV20-1	TRBJ2-3	few	CSARQYTDTQYF	TGCAGTGCTAGACAATACACAGATACGCAGTATTTT
-	TRBV4-1	TRBJ1-5	-	CASSSVWGLSNQPQHF	TGCGCCAGCAGCTCAGTATGGGGGTTAAGCAATCAGCCCCAGCATTTT
-	TRBV7-8	TRBJ2-7	-	CASSQTRDEQYF	TGTGCCAGCAGCCAAACACGGGACGAGCAGTACTTC
TRBD1	TRBV7-2	TRBJ1-1	-	CASSFDRVTEAFF	TGTGCCAGCAGCTTTGACAGGGTAACTGAAGCTTTCTTT
TRBD1	TRBV20-1	TRBJ2-7	few	CSARRNPKVLGQGNDEQYF	TGCAGTGCTAGAAGAAATCCAAAAGTCCTGGGACAGGGGAATGACGAGCAGTACTTC
TRBD2	TRBV20-1	TRBJ2-7	few	CSATTSGSYEQYF	TGCAGTGCGACTACTAGCGGTTCCTACGAGCAGTACTTC
-	TRBV6-1	TRBJ2-7	few	CASSEHHEQYF	TGTGCCAGCAGTGAACACCACGAGCAGTACTTC
TRBD2	TRBV15	TRBJ2-4	few	CATSSSGGLSIQYF	TGTGCCACCAGCAGTAGCGGGGGGCTTAGCATTCAGTACTTC
-	TRBV6-4	TRBJ1-5	few	CASSDSSGNQPQHF	TGTGCCAGCAGTGACTCGAGCGGCAATCAGCCCCAGCATTTT
-	TRBV5-6	TRBJ1-1	-	CASSPVNTEAFF	TGTGCCAGCAGTCCTGTGAACACTGAAGCTTTCTTT
-	TRBV10-1	TRBJ2-7	many	CASSEYLAGDREQYF	TGCGCCAGCAGTGAGTACCTAGCTGGTGATAGAGAGCAGTACTTC
-	TRBV20-1	TRBJ2-3	many	CSARGVQMNTDTQYF	TGCAGTGCTAGGGGGGTGCAGATGAACACAGATACGCAGTATTTT
TRBD2	TRBV7-2	TRBJ2-7	few	CASSFTGTRYEQYF	TGTGCCAGCAGCTTTACCGGGACTAGATACGAGCAGTACTTC
TRBD2	TRBV20-1	TRBJ2-1	-	CGRREGPYNEQFF	TGCGGGCGGCGGGAGGGCCCCTACAATGAGCAGTTCTTC
TRBD2	TRBV12-3/TRBV12-4	TRBJ2-3	-	CASSRLAGGNPSTDTQYF	TGTGCCAGCAGCCGGCTAGCGGGGGGAAATCCTAGCACAGATACGCAGTATTTT
-	TRBV24-1	TRBJ2-3	few	CATSDLTLGGTDTQYF	TGTGCCACCAGTGATTTGACCTTGGGAGGCACAGATACGCAGTATTTT
TRBD1	TRBV6-5	TRBJ2-5	-	CASKTGQETQYF	TGTGCCAGCAAGACAGGGCAAGAGACCCAGTACTTC
-	TRBV7-9	TRBJ2-5	once	CASAVAGGGGQETQYF	TGTGCCAGCGCCGTAGCCGGTGGAGGGGGTCAAGAGACCCAGTACTTC
TRBD2	TRBV3-1	TRBJ2-1	-	CASSQGLAGVGEFF	TGTGCCAGCAGCCAAGGACTAGCGGGAGTGGGTGAGTTCTTC
TRBD1	TRBV18	TRBJ2-7	few	CASSLDRGDRYEQYF	TGTGCCAGCTCCCTAGACAGGGGAGATCGGTACGAGCAGTACTTC
-	TRBV12-3/TRBV12-4	TRBJ2-2	many	CASRVNTGELFF	TGTGCCAGCAGAGTGAACACCGGGGAGCTGTTTTTT
-	TRBV7-2	TRBJ2-5	-	CASSLGSRGQQYF	TGTGCCAGCAGCTTAGGGTCTCGCGGGCAACAGTACTTC
-	TRBV2	TRBJ2-7	few	CASSEPGAITYEQYF	TGTGCCAGCAGTGAACCGGGGGCTATAACCTACGAGCAGTACTTC
-	TRBV9	TRBJ2-2	-	CASSADRFGGGELFF	TGTGCCAGCAGCGCGGATCGCTTTGGTGGCGGGGAGCTGTTTTTT
-	TRBV28	TRBJ2-1	-	CASSSEAWAGHNEQFF	TGTGCCAGCAGTTCCGAAGCTTGGGCGGGGCACAATGAGCAGTTCTTC
-	TRBV4-3	TRBJ1-1	-	CASSQDYLMNTEAFF	TGCGCCAGCAGCCAAGATTACCTCATGAACACTGAAGCTTTCTTT
TRBD2	TRBV20-1	TRBJ2-1	-	CSARDPSGNNEQFF	TGCAGTGCTAGAGACCCTAGCGGGAACAATGAGCAGTTCTTC
TRBD2	TRBV4-2	TRBJ2-7	-	CASSQDRSVAGEGHEQYF	TGTGCCAGCAGCCAAGATCGGTCGGTAGCGGGAGAGGGTCACGAGCAGTACTTC
TRBD1	TRBV6-1	TRBJ2-6	few	CASSRTGALWANVLTF	TGTGCCAGCAGTCGGACAGGAGCCTTGTGGGCCAACGTCCTGACTTTC
TRBD1	TRBV5-1	TRBJ2-7	-	CASSIGQGFGEQYF	TGCGCCAGCAGCATCGGACAGGGTTTCGGCGAGCAGTACTTC
-	TRBV14	TRBJ1-6	-	CASSPLGTSPLHF	TGTGCCAGCAGCCCCTTGGGTACTTCACCCCTCCACTTT